Listed below are T cell receptor beta chains from one sample, sequenced in a study of OX40 agonist ivuxolimab in advanced cancers. Generated by immunoSEQ multiplex PCR, the TCRdb table keeps only in-frame clones and is missing some. The table includes about 45,000 clones, about four fifths detected once. The sequenced sample was CD4+ or CD8+ T cells sorted from blood, obtained in a trial of the OX40 agonist ivuxolimab. The receptors derive from an adult with an advanced solid tumor such as melanoma, head and neck, liver or kidney cancer. The conserved cysteine and the conserved F or W are not part of the CDR3 here. The order of the fields is V gene, CDR3 protein.

V gene: TRBV6-5; CDR3 protein: ASRGDILTPLH
V gene: TRBV7-9; CDR3 protein: ASSLERRQAF
V gene: TRBV7-9; CDR3 protein: ASSLATSGEKLF
V gene: TRBV27; CDR3 protein: ASSRTWTDSYEQY
V gene: TRBV7-8; CDR3 protein: ASSLVDGTEGYEQY
V gene: TRBV28; CDR3 protein: ASGTPPDTQY
V gene: TRBV14; CDR3 protein: ASSPGGINSPLH
V gene: TRBV6-5; CDR3 protein: ASSYSPDRPRETQY
V gene: TRBV10-3; CDR3 protein: AISERQGVAEAF
V gene: TRBV6-4; CDR3 protein: ASSDELGQPQH
V gene: TRBV6-1; CDR3 protein: ASGHKNTEAF
V gene: TRBV7-2; CDR3 protein: ASSTRLAGAEEQY
V gene: TRBV18; CDR3 protein: ASSPGGNNEQF
V gene: TRBV7-9; CDR3 protein: ASSPRTFNYGYT
V gene: TRBV7-2; CDR3 protein: ASSLGGAQETQY
V gene: TRBV5-6; CDR3 protein: ASSVGNTIY
V gene: TRBV5-4; CDR3 protein: ASSKPGQGHTGELF
V gene: TRBV5-1; CDR3 protein: ASRTQSSYEQY
V gene: TRBV25-1; CDR3 protein: ASTRGQGDETQY
V gene: TRBV2; CDR3 protein: ASTRDYNQPQH
V gene: TRBV7-9; CDR3 protein: ASSQSGGWDNSPLH
V gene: TRBV6-5; CDR3 protein: ASRKDRGNEKLF
V gene: TRBV28; CDR3 protein: ASTGGLQPQH
V gene: TRBV4-1; CDR3 protein: ASSQDDASYEQY
V gene: TRBV7-2; CDR3 protein: ANSLDPSAGEQY
V gene: TRBV7-2; CDR3 protein: ASSLARRSTYGYT
V gene: TRBV11-2; CDR3 protein: ASSLMTARSGNTIY
V gene: TRBV18; CDR3 protein: ASSPPGRIDNEQF
V gene: TRBV2; CDR3 protein: ASSAPNYGYT
V gene: TRBV28; CDR3 protein: ASSFRDGQPQH
V gene: TRBV27; CDR3 protein: ASSYQGSGANVLT
V gene: TRBV27; CDR3 protein: ASRATGQSGNTIY
V gene: TRBV4-1; CDR3 protein: ASSQAFRSSYNEQF
V gene: TRBV10-3; CDR3 protein: ATSGQRNEAF
V gene: TRBV28; CDR3 protein: ASSTGLATNEQF
V gene: TRBV9; CDR3 protein: ASSVAPGGLATGELF
V gene: TRBV5-4; CDR3 protein: ASSPRLAGAGELF
V gene: TRBV7-6; CDR3 protein: ASSLVAMNTGELF
V gene: TRBV5-1; CDR3 protein: ASSLFSAETQY
V gene: TRBV30; CDR3 protein: AWSVRASNEQY